Listed below are T cell receptor beta chains from one sample, sequenced in a study of T cells in localized non-small cell lung cancer. Clones were sequenced by immunoSEQ multiplex PCR, and TCRdb holds only the in-frame ones, with some missing. In the table there are tens of thousands of clones, 70% to 90% of which are singletons. The starting material was peripheral blood, obtained before any cancer treatment. Every receptor here comes from a man aged 40-75 years with stage I lung adenocarcinoma. Each CDR3 is given with its conserved first and last residue. Each record gives: clone size, J gene, D gene, V gene, CDR3 length, CDR3 DNA, CDR3 protein. D genes are given only for firm matches. Clone size is not always given. Where it is, it says once, few, many or a class for expanded clones.

. TRBJ1-2 . TRBV2 15 TGTGCCAGCAGTTCGCTACGGACAGCTGGGCTAGTCTACACCTTC CASSSLRTAGLVYTF
once TRBJ2-7 TRBD2 TRBV6-5 14 TGTGCCAGCAGGAGTCCGGGACTAGTCTACGAGCAGTACTTC CASRSPGLVYEQYF
. TRBJ1-5 TRBD1 TRBV5-4 17 TGTGCCAGCAGCATCGGGACAGGGGGCGCGAGCAATCAGCCCCAGCATTTT CASSIGTGGASNQPQHF
. TRBJ2-1 . TRBV5-1 14 TGCGCCAGCAGCTTGGAACAGTTCTACAATGAGCAGTTCTTC CASSLEQFYNEQFF
. TRBJ2-7 TRBD1 TRBV5-4 14 TGTGCCAGCAGCTTGAGACAGGGGGGCAACGAGCAGTACTTC CASSLRQGGNEQYF
. TRBJ2-1 TRBD2 TRBV7-3 15 TGTGCCAGCAGCCCAACTAGCGGTTCCTACAATGAGCAGTTCTTC CASSPTSGSYNEQFF
few TRBJ2-1 . TRBV2 12 TGTGCCAGCAGAGGTCAGGCCCCCGTACCGTTCTTC CASRGQAPVPFF
. TRBJ1-3 TRBD1 TRBV28 15 TGTGCCAGCAGTGATGGACAGGTGTACGGAAACACCATATATTTT CASSDGQVYGNTIYF
. TRBJ2-3 . TRBV5-1 15 TGCGCCAGCAGCTTGAACCAACTGGGCACAGATACGCAGTATTTT CASSLNQLGTDTQYF
few TRBJ2-1 TRBD1 TRBV6-5 15 TGTGCCAGCAGTTATCGGGACAGCCTCATCAATGAGCAGTTCTTC CASSYRDSLINEQFF
. TRBJ2-7 . TRBV19 13 TGTGCCAGTAGTCGGGACACCGGCTACGAGCAGTACTTC CASSRDTGYEQYF
. TRBJ2-7 TRBD2 TRBV4-3 16 TGCGCCAGCAGCCAAGAATCCAGCGGGAGTAGGTACGAGCAGTACTTC CASSQESSGSRYEQYF
. TRBJ2-7 . TRBV5-1 14 TGCGCCAGCAGCTTGGAGCACGGACCCTACGAGCAGTACTTC CASSLEHGPYEQYF
. TRBJ2-7 . TRBV4-2 15 TGTGCCAGCAGCCAAGATACGGATCCCCGGGACGAGCAGTACTTC CASSQDTDPRDEQYF
. TRBJ2-1 . TRBV27 15 TGTGCCAGCAGATATCCGGGACTTAATTACAATGAGCAGTTCTTC CASRYPGLNYNEQFF
. TRBJ2-7 . TRBV11-2 15 TGTGCCAGCAGCTTAGCAGCGGTCAGCTCCTACGAGCAGTACTTC CASSLAAVSSYEQYF
. TRBJ2-3 TRBD2 TRBV7-2 14 TGTGCCAGCAGCCTAGCGGGCCCCTCAGATACGCAGTATTTT CASSLAGPSDTQYF
few TRBJ2-7 . TRBV2 12 TGTGCCAGCAGTGGAGGGGTTCTGGAGCAGTACTTC CASSGGVLEQYF
. TRBJ2-7 . TRBV4-2 13 TGTGCCAGCAGCCAAGAGAGGAGTCTCGAGCAGTACTTC CASSQERSLEQYF
. TRBJ1-1 . TRBV5-1 14 TGCGCCAGCACCGTGGGGGGTCTGGACACTGAAGCTTTCTTT CASTVGGLDTEAFF
. TRBJ2-7 . TRBV28 16 TGTGCCAGCAGTCGACTCCCCGGACTTGAGGGCTACGAGCAGTACTTC CASSRLPGLEGYEQYF
. TRBJ2-2 . TRBV7-9 15 TGTGCCAGCCTTGAGCAGGGAGCACCCTCCGGGGAGCTGTTTTTT CASLEQGAPSGELFF
. TRBJ2-3 . TRBV7-6 18 TGTGCCAGCAGCCGGACACCAGGTAGCGGAAGCAGCACAGATACGCAGTATTTT CASSRTPGSGSSTDTQYF
. TRBJ1-5 . TRBV18 13 TGTGCCAGCTCAATGGGGTCAGAGGAGCCCCAGCATTTT CASSMGSEEPQHF
. TRBJ1-2 TRBD1 TRBV6-5 15 TGTGCCAGCAGTTACAGAGGACAGGGGATCTATGGCTACACCTTC CASSYRGQGIYGYTF
. TRBJ2-1 . TRBV5-6 13 TGTGCCAGCAGCGAGGGGACGACTTATGAGCAGTTCTTC CASSEGTTYEQFF
. TRBJ1-1 TRBD1 TRBV5-6 14 TGTGCCAGCAGATACAGGGGGCTTCACACTGAAGCTTTCTTT CASRYRGLHTEAFF
once TRBJ2-4 . TRBV5-1 16 TGCGCCAGCAGCTTGAGTACCAATCTAGCCAAAAACATTCAGTACTTC CASSLSTNLAKNIQYF
once TRBJ2-4 . TRBV29-1 12 TGCAGCGTTGCCCCGAATGGGGACATTCAGTACTTC CSVAPNGDIQYF
. TRBJ2-2 TRBD2 TRBV7-2 16 TGTGCCAGCAGAGGAGAACTAGCGGGCGGGATCGGGGAGCTGTTTTTT CASRGELAGGIGELFF
. TRBJ2-1 TRBD2 TRBV2 15 TGTGCCAGCAGTTTAGCGGGGAGCTCCTACAATGAGCAGTTCTTC CASSLAGSSYNEQFF
. TRBJ2-7 TRBD1 TRBV7-7 13 TGTGCTAGCAGCCAGGACAGGGGAAACGAGCAGTACTTC CASSQDRGNEQYF